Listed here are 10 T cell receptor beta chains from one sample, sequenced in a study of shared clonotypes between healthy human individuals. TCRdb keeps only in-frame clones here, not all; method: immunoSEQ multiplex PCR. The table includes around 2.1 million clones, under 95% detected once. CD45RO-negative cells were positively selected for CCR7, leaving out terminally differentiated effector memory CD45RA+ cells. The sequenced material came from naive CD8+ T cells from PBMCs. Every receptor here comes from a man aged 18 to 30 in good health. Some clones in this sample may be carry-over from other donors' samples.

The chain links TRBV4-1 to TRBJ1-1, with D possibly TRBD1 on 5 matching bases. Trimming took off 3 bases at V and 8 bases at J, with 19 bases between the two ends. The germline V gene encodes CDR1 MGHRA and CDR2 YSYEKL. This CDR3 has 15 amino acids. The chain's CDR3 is CASSHTGTAVLEAFF. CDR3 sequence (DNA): TGCGCCAGCAGCCACACCGGGACCGCTGTCTTGGAAGCTTTCTTT.

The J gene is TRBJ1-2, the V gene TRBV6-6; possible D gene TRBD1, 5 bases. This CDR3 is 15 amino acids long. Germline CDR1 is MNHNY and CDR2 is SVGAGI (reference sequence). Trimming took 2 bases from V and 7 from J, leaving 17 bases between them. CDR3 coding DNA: TGTGCCAGCAGTTACCCGGGTCAGGGAATCTTTGGCTACACCTTC. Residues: CASSYPGQGIFGYTF.

CDR3 nucleotide sequence: TGTGCCAGCAGCCCCGGGACAGGGGGAGATGGGGTCACTGAAGCTTTCTTT. This codes for CASSPGTGGDGVTEAFF. This chain connects TRBV7-3 to TRBJ1-1; 11 bases map to TRBD1. There are 17 residues in the CDR3. The ends lost 5 bases at V and 4 bases at J; junction bases unmatched: 12. Germline V gene sequence: CDR1 SGHTA, CDR2 FQGTGA.

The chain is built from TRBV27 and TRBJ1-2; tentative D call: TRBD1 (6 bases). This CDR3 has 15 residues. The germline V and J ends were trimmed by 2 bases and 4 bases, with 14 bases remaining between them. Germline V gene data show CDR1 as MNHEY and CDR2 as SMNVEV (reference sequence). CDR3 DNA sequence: TGTGCCAGCAGTTTAACCCTTGCAGGGGTCTATGGCTACACCTTC. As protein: CASSLTLAGVYGYTF.

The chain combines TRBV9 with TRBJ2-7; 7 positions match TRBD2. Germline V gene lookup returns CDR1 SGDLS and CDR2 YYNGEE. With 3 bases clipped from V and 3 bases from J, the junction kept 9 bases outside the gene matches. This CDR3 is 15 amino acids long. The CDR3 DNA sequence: TGTGCCAGCAGCGCTCGAGCGGGGCCAGACTACGAGCAGTACTTC. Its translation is CASSARAGPDYEQYF.

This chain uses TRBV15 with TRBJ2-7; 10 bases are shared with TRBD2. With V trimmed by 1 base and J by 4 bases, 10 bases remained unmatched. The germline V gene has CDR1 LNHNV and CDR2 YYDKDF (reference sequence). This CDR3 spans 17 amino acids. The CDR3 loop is CATSRGEREGSYYEQYF. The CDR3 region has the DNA TGTGCCACCAGCAGAGGAGAGCGGGAGGGTTCTTATTACGAGCAGTACTTC.

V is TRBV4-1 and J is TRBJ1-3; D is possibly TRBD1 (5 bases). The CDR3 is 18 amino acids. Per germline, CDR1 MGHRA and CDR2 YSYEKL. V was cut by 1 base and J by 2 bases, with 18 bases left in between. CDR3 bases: TGCGCCAGCAGCCAAGTCCTGAAAGGGCAGGGCCCTGGAAACACCATATATTTT. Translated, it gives CASSQVLKGQGPGNTIYF.

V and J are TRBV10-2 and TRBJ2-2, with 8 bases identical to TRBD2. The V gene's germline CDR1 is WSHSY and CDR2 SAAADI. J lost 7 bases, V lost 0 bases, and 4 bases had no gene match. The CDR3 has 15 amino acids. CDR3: CASSESTRGGGELFF. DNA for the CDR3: TGCGCCAGCAGTGAGTCGACTCGGGGGGGCGGGGAGCTGTTTTTT.

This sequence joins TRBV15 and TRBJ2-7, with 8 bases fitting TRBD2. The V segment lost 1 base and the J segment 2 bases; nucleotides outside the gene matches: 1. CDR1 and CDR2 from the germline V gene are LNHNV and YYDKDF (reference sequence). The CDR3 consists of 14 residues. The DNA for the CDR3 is TGTGCCACCAGCAGAGCGGGACTAGCCTACGAGCAGTACTTC. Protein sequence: CATSRAGLAYEQYF.

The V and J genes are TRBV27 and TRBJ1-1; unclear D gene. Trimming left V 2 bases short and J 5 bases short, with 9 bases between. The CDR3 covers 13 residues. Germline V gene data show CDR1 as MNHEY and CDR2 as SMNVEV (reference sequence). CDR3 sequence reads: CASSLLMGTEAFF. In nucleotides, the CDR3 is TGTGCCAGCAGTTTACTCATGGGGACTGAAGCTTTCTTT.